Detailed here is one T cell receptor (beta chain). This clonotype showed up many times. The specificity of this receptor is unknown. Nothing much larger sits one base from this clone, and base qualities are not available. The sample comes from a study of Graves' ophthalmopathy and Graves' hyperthyroidism (dated by TCRdb to 2017 to 2018). Looking at the study overall: Peripheral blood was collected before any treatment was given, at the time of initial diagnosis. In total, under 150 blood samples were TCR-sequenced: approximately 40 ophthalmopathy, 75 hyperthyroidism and approximately 17 hyperthyroidism-to-ophthalmopathy patients. To explore V-J signatures that distinguish ophthalmopathy from hyperthyroidism, a discovery set of 100 patients was enrolled, made up of 40 to 45 with ophthalmopathy and 57 with stable hyperthyroidism. An independent validation cohort comprised some 19 hyperthyroidism patients and around 16 patients who later progressed from hyperthyroidism to ophthalmopathy. TCR beta repertoire signatures were used to distinguish Graves' ophthalmopathy from Graves' hyperthyroidism and to predict progression to ophthalmopathy. In five or six hyperthyroidism patients, the T-cell repertoires found in thyroid tissue were compared with those found in blood. After sampling, hyperthyroidism patients received methimazole starting at 30 mg daily, and ophthalmopathy patients received high-dose intravenous methylprednisolone. The approximately 98 discovery patients were randomly divided into training and test sets at a 7:3 ratio. Study-wide findings and limitations: Among expanded thyroid clonotypes with frequency above 0.001, most also showed up in blood, which suggests that blood repertoires may reflect the thyroid immune response. No statistical method was used to set the sample size in advance, and the investigators knew which group each participant was assigned to. Ophthalmopathy was separated from stable hyperthyroidism by the 13-signature model with 85% to 90% sensitivity and about 81% specificity in cross-validation and with 80%/75% in the test set. In validation, the model predicted ophthalmopathy progression with about 70% sensitivity and roughly 72% specificity; some 13 predicted patients were CT-confirmed with GO in a median of approximately 6.5 months.

For CDR1 and CDR2, the germline V gene (reference sequence) lists DFQATT and SNEGSKA. From the cysteine up to the phenylalanine, the CDR3 has a length of 14 residues. The CDR3 DNA has 42 bases and is translated from base 1. V and J are truncated by 0 bases and 2 bases respectively, leaving an intervening sequence of 11 bases. Ophthalmopathy patients had moderately to severely active disease, Clinical Activity Score of at least 3, NOSPECS grade of at least 4, and disease duration under 3 months. Patients with other autoimmune diseases, uncontrolled infections, pregnancy or lactation were excluded from the study. Clinical symptoms, serum thyroxine, TRAb, thyroid ultrasound and orbital computed tomography formed the basis of the diagnosis. Using Ficoll-Paque density gradient centrifugation, PBMCs were isolated from 9 to 10 ml of fresh peripheral blood. Total RNA was extracted using Trizol reagent, and RNA quality was checked on an Agilent 2100 Bioanalyzer.

TCR beta CDR3 regions were amplified from RNA transcripts for repertoire sequencing. The first round was an RT-PCR using HTBI primers with the Qiagen OneStep RT-PCR kit, and this first round was followed by a second-round multiplex PCR, then size selection and purification. Sequencing of the libraries was carried out on an Illumina HiSeq2000 in paired-end mode with 100 bp reads. On the authors' methods: SOAPnuke was used for read processing, and reads with adapters, uncalled bases, a mean Phred below 15, or no exact constant-primer or identifier match were discarded. COPE v1.2.5 was used to merge the high-quality paired reads. Clonotypes were defined as unique nucleotide sequences and were aligned to IMGT TRB V, D and J references using MiTCR v1.1. Only V-J combinations with frequency above 0.0001 were analysed, covering around 99% of repertoires. For each V-J combination, a TCR clonal expansion and chaos score was defined as F50 clonal expansion divided by the chaos observed in the TCRdist matrix. Welch's t-statistics and random forest were used to narrow the features down to approximately twelve V-J combinations, which were then fed into a naive Bayes classifier. Thyroid-blood repertoire similarity was quantified with the Morisita-Horn index. TCRdb reprocessed the public reads (quality trimming at Q25 with fastp, clone calling with MiXCR) and kept in-frame beta chains. Each entry merges the rows of one CDR3 protein and shows their most common DNA and genes. Clone size and V and J calls follow TCRdb, not the original study. The sample data list some 520,000 distinct CDR3 sequences, and about an eighth of these were observed just once. The top ten constitute roughly 10% of the sample.

This receptor was identified in a woman in her 30s with Graves' ophthalmopathy. Donor details come from another sample of the same person, matched by shared clones. The chain joins TRBV20-1 to TRBJ2-7; no D gene can be assigned with confidence. The sample comprised blood. The CDR3 is CSARDSRMAYEQYF. In nucleotides, the sequence is TGCAGTGCTAGAGATTCCAGGATGGCCTACGAGCAGTACTTC.